These T cell receptor beta chains were read from a single sample in a study of blood T cell repertoires in COVID-19. This table comes from immunoSEQ multiplex PCR, and its TCRdb copy is limited to in-frame clones, with some not included. The profile shows about 270,000 clones, approximately 91% of them singletons. Sequencing input: PBMCs or T cells enriched from blood (not recorded which). The receptors originated from a woman in her 40s with acute COVID-19. Both conserved end residues are part of each CDR3. Each record gives: D gene, clone size, J gene, V gene, CDR3 protein, CDR3 DNA. A D gene is named only where the DNA matches it firmly. Clone size appears in some rows only: once, few, many, or a class for an expanded clone.

>TRBD1|-|TRBJ2-1|TRBV28
CASSSNRGRNEQFF
TGTGCCAGCAGTTCAAACAGGGGACGCAATGAGCAGTTCTTC
>-|-|TRBJ2-2|TRBV5-4
CASSHGGLADTGELFF
TGTGCCAGCAGCCACGGGGGGCTAGCGGACACCGGGGAGCTGTTTTTT
>-|once|TRBJ1-1|TRBV5-1
CASSLDSFNTEAFF
TGCGCCAGCAGCTTAGACAGTTTTAACACTGAAGCTTTCTTT
>-|-|TRBJ2-5|TRBV4-1
CASSQVAETQYF
TGCGCCAGCAGCCAAGTAGCGGAGACCCAGTACTTC
>-|few|TRBJ1-4|TRBV7-2
CASSFAGRLNEKLFF
TGTGCCAGCAGTTTTGCGGGGAGGCTTAATGAAAAACTGTTTTTT
>-|-|TRBJ2-7|TRBV7-9
CASSLSGSYEQYF
TGTGCCAGCAGCTTATCAGGGTCCTACGAGCAGTACTTC
>TRBD1|-|TRBJ1-2|TRBV2
CASRQGLYGYTF
TGTGCCAGCAGACAGGGGTTATATGGCTACACCTTC
>-|-|TRBJ2-2|TRBV14
CASSPSGVGELFF
TGTGCCAGCAGCCCCTCGGGAGTCGGGGAGCTGTTTTTT
>-|-|TRBJ2-5|TRBV5-1
CASSRPGSETQYF
TGCGCCAGCAGCCGACCGGGATCAGAGACCCAGTACTTC
>-|once|TRBJ2-3|TRBV5-1
CASSLRETDTQYF
TGCGCCAGCAGCTTGCGGGAAACAGATACGCAGTATTTT
>TRBD2|-|TRBJ2-3|TRBV14
CASSLSDVGLAGASDTQYF
TGTGCCAGCAGCCTCTCGGATGTCGGACTAGCGGGAGCTTCGGATACGCAGTATTTT
>-|-|TRBJ2-3|TRBV6-5
CASSSGGNLRDTQYF
TGTGCCAGCAGTTCTGGGGGGAATCTGCGGGATACGCAGTATTTT
>-|-|TRBJ1-1|TRBV7-9
CASKFLGPQKGTEAFF
TGTGCCAGCAAATTTCTTGGACCTCAAAAGGGGACTGAAGCTTTCTTT
>-|-|TRBJ2-2|TRBV18
CASSTGTDLTGELFF
TGTGCCAGCTCAACCGGGACTGATCTTACCGGGGAGCTGTTTTTT
>TRBD1|-|TRBJ1-5|TRBV28
CASSHGQGRTQPQHF
TGTGCCAGCAGCCATGGACAGGGGAGGACTCAGCCCCAGCATTTT
>TRBD1|-|TRBJ2-3|TRBV24-1
CATSRDRVSTDTQYF
TGTGCCACCAGCCGGGACAGGGTGAGCACAGATACGCAGTATTTT
>-|-|TRBJ1-3|TRBV28
CATRSGNTIYF
TGTGCCACTAGGTCTGGAAACACCATATATTTT
>-|-|TRBJ1-2|TRBV9
CASSVGSGHYGYTF
TGTGCCAGCAGCGTAGGCTCAGGCCACTATGGCTACACCTTC
>TRBD2|-|TRBJ2-1|TRBV11-3
CASSLTSGFNEQFF
TGTGCCAGCAGCCTGACTAGCGGATTCAATGAGCAGTTCTTC
>-|-|TRBJ2-7|TRBV10-3
CAISESGGGYYEQYF
TGTGCCATCAGTGAGTCAGGGGGGGGTTACTACGAGCAGTACTTC
>TRBD1|once|TRBJ1-2|TRBV24-1
CATSDRKGDSLYGYTF
TGTGCCACCAGTGACAGAAAGGGGGACAGCCTCTATGGCTACACCTTC
>-|-|TRBJ2-5|TRBV5-6
CASSPGSETQYF
TGTGCCAGCAGCCCAGGGTCAGAGACCCAGTACTTC
>TRBD1|-|TRBJ2-2|TRBV24-1
CATSDPPGQGNAGELFF
TGTGCCACCAGTGATCCACCGGGACAGGGGAATGCCGGGGAGCTGTTTTTT
>TRBD1|-|TRBJ1-5|TRBV3-1/TRBV3-2
CASSQTRTGDSNQPQHF
TGTGCCAGCAGCCAAACGAGGACAGGCGATAGCAATCAGCCCCAGCATTTT
>-|-|TRBJ2-1|TRBV21-1
CASSNVFSGGALDYNEQFF
TGTGCCAGCAGCAACGTCTTTAGCGGGGGGGCCTTAGACTACAATGAGCAGTTCTTC
>TRBD1|-|TRBJ2-3|TRBV2
CATNRDRVTDTQYF
TGTGCCACCAACCGGGACAGGGTGACAGATACGCAGTATTTT
>-|once|TRBJ2-5|TRBV19
CASRGGQLVEETQYF
TGTGCCAGTAGGGGGGGGCAGCTTGTTGAAGAGACCCAGTACTTC
>-|-|TRBJ2-7|TRBV7-2
CASSLGRDYEQYF
TGTGCCAGCAGCTTAGGTCGGGACTACGAGCAGTACTTC
>TRBD2|-|TRBJ2-1|TRBV9
CASSVGTSGYNEQFF
TGTGCCAGCAGCGTCGGGACTAGTGGGTACAATGAGCAGTTCTTC
>-|-|TRBJ1-4|TRBV7-2
CASSLGPGEGEKLFF
TGTGCCAGCAGCTTAGGACCGGGGGAGGGGGAAAAACTGTTTTTT
>-|once|TRBJ2-5|TRBV4-1
CASSQDAVKTQYF
TGCGCCAGCAGCCAAGATGCGGTAAAGACCCAGTACTTC
>TRBD1|-|TRBJ1-6|TRBV30
CAWSTGGRNSPLHF
TGTGCCTGGAGTACAGGGGGGAGAAATTCACCCCTCCACTTT
>-|-|TRBJ2-1|TRBV5-1
CASSLAGDSSYNEQFF
TGCGCCAGCAGCTTAGCCGGGGATAGCTCCTACAATGAGCAGTTCTTC
>TRBD2|-|TRBJ2-3|TRBV19
CASSIDRTSGMTDTQYF
TGTGCCAGTAGTATAGACCGGACTAGCGGGATGACAGATACGCAGTATTTT
>-|-|TRBJ1-5|TRBV6-1
CASSDGAGVVLHSNQPQHF
TGTGCCAGCAGTGACGGGGCAGGGGTCGTCCTCCATAGCAATCAGCCCCAGCATTTT
>TRBD2|-|TRBJ2-1|TRBV5-4
CASSISGSGGEQFF
TGTGCCAGCAGCATTAGCGGGAGTGGTGGAGAGCAGTTCTTC
>TRBD1|-|TRBJ1-1|TRBV18
CASSLRQGAKGTEAFF
TGTGCCAGCTCACTCAGACAGGGGGCCAAGGGGACTGAAGCTTTCTTT
>TRBD1|-|TRBJ2-5|TRBV15
CATSTRQGGQETQYF
TGTGCCACCAGCACTCGACAGGGGGGGCAAGAGACCCAGTACTTC
>-|once|TRBJ1-1|TRBV5-8
CASSLAVAAGWNTEAFF
TGTGCCAGCAGCTTGGCAGTAGCGGCCGGCTGGAACACTGAAGCTTTCTTT
>-|-|TRBJ1-1|TRBV6-5
CASSPSGPEAFF
TGTGCCAGCAGCCCGTCGGGTCCTGAAGCTTTCTTT
>-|-|TRBJ1-1|TRBV29-1
CSVEEGSGNTEAFF
TGCAGCGTTGAAGAGGGTTCAGGGAACACTGAAGCTTTCTTT
>TRBD1|-|TRBJ2-2|TRBV5-1
CASSLGQGVIGELFF
TGCGCCAGCAGCCTCGGACAGGGGGTAATCGGGGAGCTGTTTTTT
>-|-|TRBJ1-1|TRBV5-6
CASSLAEVLSGTEAFF
TGTGCCAGCAGCTTGGCAGAGGTCCTCAGTGGGACTGAAGCTTTCTTT
>TRBD1|-|TRBJ1-1|TRBV4-3
CASSSSRQGRTEAFF
TGCGCCAGCAGCTCCTCCCGACAGGGGAGGACTGAAGCTTTCTTT
>TRBD1|-|TRBJ1-5|TRBV28
CASSPGTASNQPQHF
TGTGCCAGCAGTCCCGGGACAGCCTCTAATCAGCCCCAGCATTTT
>TRBD1|-|TRBJ1-5|TRBV9
CASSGTGGNQPQHF
TGTGCCAGCAGCGGTACAGGGGGCAATCAGCCCCAGCATTTT
>-|-|TRBJ2-7|TRBV20-1
CSASPQGGEQYF
TGCAGTGCTAGTCCGCAGGGCGGCGAGCAGTACTTC
>-|-|TRBJ1-1|TRBV6-1
CASSDRGRGLGTEAFF
TGTGCCAGCAGTGATAGAGGGCGGGGGTTAGGGACTGAAGCTTTCTTT
>TRBD1|-|TRBJ1-5|TRBV19
CASSRKTGGQPQHF
TGTGCCAGTAGTAGAAAGACAGGGGGCCAGCCCCAGCATTTT
>TRBD2|-|TRBJ2-5|TRBV5-1
CASRRLAGEETQYF
TGCGCCAGCAGGAGACTAGCGGGGGAAGAGACCCAGTACTTC
>TRBD2|-|TRBJ2-5|TRBV5-1
CASSLQSPRGGGQETQYF
TGCGCCAGCAGCTTACAATCGCCCCGCGGGGGGGGGCAAGAGACCCAGTACTTC
>TRBD2|-|TRBJ2-1|TRBV11-2
CASSLDASGAYNEQFF
TGTGCCAGCAGCTTAGATGCTAGCGGGGCTTACAATGAGCAGTTCTTC
>TRBD1|-|TRBJ2-1|TRBV6-5
CASSYYSGTGKDEQFF
TGTGCCAGCAGTTACTATTCAGGGACAGGGAAGGATGAGCAGTTCTTC
>-|-|TRBJ2-5|TRBV2
CASSEGGAMAQYF
TGTGCCAGCAGTGAGGGGGGGGCAATGGCCCAGTACTTC
>TRBD2|-|TRBJ2-7|TRBV4-2
CASSQDLGLADFYEQYF
TGTGCCAGCAGCCAAGACTTGGGGCTAGCGGACTTCTACGAGCAGTACTTC
>TRBD2|-|TRBJ2-3|TRBV9
CASSVDSGGARDTQYF
TGTGCCAGCAGCGTAGATAGCGGGGGGGCTAGAGATACGCAGTATTTT